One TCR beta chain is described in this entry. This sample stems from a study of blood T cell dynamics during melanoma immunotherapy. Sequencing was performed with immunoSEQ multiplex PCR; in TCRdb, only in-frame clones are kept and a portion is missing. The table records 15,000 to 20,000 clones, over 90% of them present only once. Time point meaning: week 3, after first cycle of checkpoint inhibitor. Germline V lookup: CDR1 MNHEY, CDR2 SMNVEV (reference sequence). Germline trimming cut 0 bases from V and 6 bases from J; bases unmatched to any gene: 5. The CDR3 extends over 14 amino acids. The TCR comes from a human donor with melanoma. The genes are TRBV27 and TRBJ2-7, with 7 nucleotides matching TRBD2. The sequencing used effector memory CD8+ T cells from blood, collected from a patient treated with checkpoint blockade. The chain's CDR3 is CASSLSAGVSEQYF. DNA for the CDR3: TGTGCCAGCAGTTTATCGGCGGGGGTAAGCGAGCAGTACTTC.